Below, one T cell receptor (beta chain) is given with its context. The target antigen is unknown. This record comes from a study of cytomegalovirus exposure and HLA in healthy donors. Background on the study: Prior work identified around 100 million unique TCR beta sequences in some 180 million T cells. Ancestry clustering placed about 80% of approximately 370 genotyped donors in the Caucasian-associated cluster.

Vbeta (60) and Jbeta (13) primers were used in the PCR. TCRdb's copy holds only in-frame clones and misses some; the assay was immunoSEQ multiplex PCR. Of tens of thousands of clones listed, roughly 85% were seen once; the top ten hold approximately 10%. Findings and caveats of the study: The number of N-insertions in an Asian-associated ancestry cluster was reportedly below the approximately 690-donor mean in a later analysis. Per a later analysis, fewer than 20,000 TCR beta sequences showed association with HLA alleles at 0.05 false discovery rate.

The source is a woman in her thirties or forties in good health and CMV-seropositive. The sequencing input was PBMCs.

The CDR3, as DNA: TGTGCCAGCAGCCCCAAACTCAAGCGGGGGGGAGGGGATGAGCAGTTCTTC. As protein: CASSPKLKRGGGDEQFF. The chain couples TRBV16 to TRBJ2-1, with 10 bases identical to TRBD2. V lost 4 bases to trimming and J lost 8 bases; unmatched junction nucleotides: 14. There are 17 residues in the CDR3. From germline, CDR1 is KGHSY and CDR2 FQNENV.